This passage covers 8 T cell receptor beta chains from one sample sequenced in a study of vaccination and CD4 T cells after COVID-19. Their antigen targets remain unknown. Treatment: roughly 10-day PBMC culture with coronavirus spike peptide pools or control peptides (ViraFEST assay). Sequenced with the Oncomine TCR Beta short-read assay was DNA taken from cultured CD4+ T cells. TCRdb itself ran the PCR reads through MiXCR, one entry per CDR3 protein. The sample holds 21,000 or so distinct CDR3 sequences; under 55% are singletons and the top ten take approximately 4.6%. The specimen sequenced was CD4+ T cells from blood, cultured in vitro. Receptor source: a human donor who had recovered from COVID-19.

The chain is built from TRBV19 and TRBJ2-7; TRBD1 aligns across 7 bases. The CDR3 loop spans 17 amino acids. V lost 5 bases to trimming and J lost 3 bases; unmatched junction nucleotides: 16. The germline gives CDR1 LNHDA, CDR2 SQIVND (reference sequence). CDR3 protein: CASSPSWTGTVVYEQYF. Written as DNA, the CDR3 is TGTGCCAGTAGTCCTTCATGGACCGGGACAGTCGTCTACGAGCAGTACTTC.

The V call is TRBV7-2, the J call TRBJ2-5; D unclear. Per germline, CDR1 SGHTA and CDR2 FQGNSA. Trimming took 1 base from V and 2 from J, leaving 5 bases between them. The CDR3 length is 13 residues. CDR3 residues: CASSLDSQETQYF. CDR3 coding DNA: TGTGCCAGCAGCTTAGACAGTCAAGAGACCCAGTACTTC.

Here the CDR3 DNA reads TGTGCCAGCAGCTTAGCAGGGGACTATGGCTACACCTTC. Residues: CASSLAGDYGYTF. The chain combines TRBV7-9 with TRBJ1-2, with a tentative D call TRBD1 (5 bases). CDR1 is SEHNR, CDR2 FQNEAQ, per germline (reference sequence). V lost 0 bases and J lost 3, with 5 bases in between. This CDR3 contains 13 residues. Based on the CDR3 plus reference TRBV7-9 and TRBJ1-2, the full variable domain is DTGVSQNPRHKITKRGQNVTFRCDPISEHNRLYWYRQTLGQGPEFLTYFQNEAQLEKSRLLSDRFSAERPKGSFSTLEIQRTEQGDSAMYLCASSLAGDYGYTFGSGTRLTVV.

The CDR3 loop is CASSDLAGESYNEQFF. The CDR3 region has the DNA TGTGCCAGCAGTGACCTAGCGGGAGAATCCTACAATGAGCAGTTCTTC. The V and J genes are TRBV6-1 and TRBJ2-1; 10 positions match TRBD2. This CDR3 contains 16 residues. Germline CDR1 and CDR2: MNHNS and SASEGT. The junction had 3 bases not matched to a gene; V was cut back by 3 bases and J by 1 base.

The DNA for the CDR3 is TGTGCCAGCAGCCCTCGGACACTAACTAGCACAGATACGCAGTATTTT. Amino acids: CASSPRTLTSTDTQYF. The rearrangement links TRBV14 to TRBJ2-3; tentative D call: TRBD1 (5 bases). Germline V gene sequence: CDR1 SGHDN, CDR2 FVKESK. V lost 4 bases to trimming and J lost 0 bases, with 14 bases between them. This CDR3 is 16 amino acids long.

This clonotype was picked up a small number of times. The chain couples TRBV11-3 to TRBJ2-5; 8 bases match TRBD2. The V and J ends lost 4 bases and 7 bases, in that order; junction bases with no gene match: 8. The CDR3 is 14 amino acids. Germline values: CDR1 SGHNT, CDR2 YENEEA. As DNA, the CDR3 is TGTGCCAGCAGCTCCAGTCGGGGGGGCGGGACCCAGTACTTC. The encoded protein is CASSSSRGGGTQYF.

As regards this clonotype: As the CDR3 is not closed by the conserved phenylalanine or tryptophan, this likely results from a read error. The gene calls are TRBV6-5 and TRBJ2-1; possible D gene TRBD1, 6 bases. CDR1 is MNHEY, CDR2 SVGAGI, per germline. CDR3 length equals 15 residues. The germline V and J ends were trimmed by 4 bases and 3 bases, with 13 bases remaining between them. CDR3 residues: CASSSVQGIYNEQFL. The CDR3 nucleotides read TGTGCCAGCAGTTCCGTCCAGGGGATCTACAATGAGCAGTTCCTC.

The chain has TRBV6-4 and TRBJ2-3; 9 bases are a match to TRBD2. The CDR3 sequence is 17 residues long. J lost 4 bases, V lost 2 bases, and 10 bases had no gene match. The germline V gene encodes CDR1 MRHNA and CDR2 SNTAGT. This chain's CDR3 is CASSDTISGSRPDTQYF. As DNA, the CDR3 is TGTGCCAGCAGTGACACAATTAGCGGGAGTCGTCCAGATACGCAGTATTTT.